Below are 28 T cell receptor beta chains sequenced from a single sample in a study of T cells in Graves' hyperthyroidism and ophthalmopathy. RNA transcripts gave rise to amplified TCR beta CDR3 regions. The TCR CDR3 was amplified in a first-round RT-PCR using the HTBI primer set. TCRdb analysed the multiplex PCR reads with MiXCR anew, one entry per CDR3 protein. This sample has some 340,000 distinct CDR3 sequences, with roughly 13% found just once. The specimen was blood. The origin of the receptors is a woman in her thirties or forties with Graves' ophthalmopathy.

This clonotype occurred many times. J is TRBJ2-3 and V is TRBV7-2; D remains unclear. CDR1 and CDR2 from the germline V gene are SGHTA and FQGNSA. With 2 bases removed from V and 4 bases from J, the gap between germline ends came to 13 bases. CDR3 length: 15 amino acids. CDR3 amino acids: CASSLNSNRADTQYF. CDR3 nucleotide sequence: TGTGCCAGCAGCTTAAACTCGAATCGTGCAGATACGCAGTATTTT. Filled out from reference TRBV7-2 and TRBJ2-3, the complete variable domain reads GAGVSQSPSNKVTEKGKDVELRCDPISGHTALYWYRQSLGQGLEFLIYFQGNSAPDKSGLPSDRFSAERTGGSVSTLTIQRTQQEDSAVYLCASSLNSNRADTQYFGPGTRLTVL.

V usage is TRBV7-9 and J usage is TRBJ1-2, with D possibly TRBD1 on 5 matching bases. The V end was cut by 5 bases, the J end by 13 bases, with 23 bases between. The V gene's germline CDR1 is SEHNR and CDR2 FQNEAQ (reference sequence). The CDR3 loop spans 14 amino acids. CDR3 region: CASSPGTDPTRCTF. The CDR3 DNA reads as TGTGCCAGCAGCCCCGGGACCGACCCAACGAGATGCACCTTC.

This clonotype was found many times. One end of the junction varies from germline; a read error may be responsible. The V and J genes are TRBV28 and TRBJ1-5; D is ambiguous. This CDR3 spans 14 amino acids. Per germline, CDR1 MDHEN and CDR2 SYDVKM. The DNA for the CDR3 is TGTGCCAGCAGTTACCCAAATAGCAATCAGCCCCGGCATTTT. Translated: CASSYPNSNQPRHF. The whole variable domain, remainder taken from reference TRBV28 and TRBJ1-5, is DVKVTQSSRYLVKRTGEKVFLECVQDMDHENMFWYRQDPGLGLRLIYFSYDVKMKEKGDIPEGYSVSREKKERFSLILESASTNQTSMYLCASSYPNSNQPRHFGDGTRLSIL.

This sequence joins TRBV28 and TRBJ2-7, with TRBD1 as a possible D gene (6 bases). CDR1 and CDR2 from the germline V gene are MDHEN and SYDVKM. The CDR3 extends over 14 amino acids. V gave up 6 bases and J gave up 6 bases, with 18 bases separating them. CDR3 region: CASRGRNRVGEQYF. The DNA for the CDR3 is TGTGCCAGCAGGGGGCGGAACAGGGTCGGCGAGCAGTACTTC.

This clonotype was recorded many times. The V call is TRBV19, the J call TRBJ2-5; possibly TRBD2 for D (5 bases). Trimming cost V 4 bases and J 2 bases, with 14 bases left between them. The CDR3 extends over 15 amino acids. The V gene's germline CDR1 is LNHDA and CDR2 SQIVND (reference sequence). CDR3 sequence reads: CASSTSPTSQETQYF. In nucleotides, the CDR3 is TGTGCCAGTAGTACTAGCCCGACAAGTCAAGAGACCCAGTACTTC.

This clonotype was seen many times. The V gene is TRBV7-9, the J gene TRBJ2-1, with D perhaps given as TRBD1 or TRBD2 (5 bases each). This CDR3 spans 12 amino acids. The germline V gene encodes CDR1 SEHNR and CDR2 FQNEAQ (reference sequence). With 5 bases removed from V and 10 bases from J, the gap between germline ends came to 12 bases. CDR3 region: CASSDYGTEQFF. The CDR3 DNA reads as TGTGCCAGCAGCGATTACGGGACCGAGCAGTTCTTC. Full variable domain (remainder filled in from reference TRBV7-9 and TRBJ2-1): DTGVSQNPRHKITKRGQNVTFRCDPISEHNRLYWYRQTLGQGPEFLTYFQNEAQLEKSRLLSDRFSAERPKGSFSTLEIQRTEQGDSAMYLCASSDYGTEQFFGPGTRLTVL.

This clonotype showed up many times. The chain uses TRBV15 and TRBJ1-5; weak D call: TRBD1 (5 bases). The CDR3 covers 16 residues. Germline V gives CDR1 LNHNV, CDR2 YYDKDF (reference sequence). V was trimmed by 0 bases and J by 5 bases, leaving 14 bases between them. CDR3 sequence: CATSRDRANLDQPQHF. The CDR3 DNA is TGTGCCACCAGCAGAGACAGGGCCAACCTGGATCAGCCCCAGCATTTT.

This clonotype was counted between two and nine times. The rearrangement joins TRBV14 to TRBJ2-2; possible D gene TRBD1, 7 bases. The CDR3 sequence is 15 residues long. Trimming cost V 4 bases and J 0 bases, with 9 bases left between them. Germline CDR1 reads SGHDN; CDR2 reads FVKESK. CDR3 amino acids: CASSRRGANTGELFF. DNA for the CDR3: TGTGCCAGCAGCCGCAGGGGGGCGAACACCGGGGAGCTGTTTTTT.

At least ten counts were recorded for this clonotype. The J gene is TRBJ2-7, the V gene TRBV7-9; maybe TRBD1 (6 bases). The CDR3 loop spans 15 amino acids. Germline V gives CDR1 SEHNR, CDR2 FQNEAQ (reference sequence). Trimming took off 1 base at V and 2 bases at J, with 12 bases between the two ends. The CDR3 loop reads CASSLGSGTTYEQYF. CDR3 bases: TGTGCCAGCAGCTTAGGGTCAGGGACAACCTACGAGCAGTACTTC.

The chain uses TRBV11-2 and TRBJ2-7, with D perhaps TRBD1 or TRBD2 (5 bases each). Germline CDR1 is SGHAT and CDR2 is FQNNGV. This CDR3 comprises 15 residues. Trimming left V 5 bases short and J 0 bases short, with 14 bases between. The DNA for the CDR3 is TGTGCCAGCAGCCCAACCGGGACCGTCTCCTACGAGCAGTACTTC. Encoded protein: CASSPTGTVSYEQYF. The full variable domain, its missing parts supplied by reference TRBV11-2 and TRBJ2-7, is EAGVAQSPRYKIIEKRQSVAFWCNPISGHATLYWYQQILGQGPKLLIQFQNNGVVDDSQLPKDRFSAERLKGVDSTLKIQPAKLEDSAVYLCASSPTGTVSYEQYFGPGTRLTVT.

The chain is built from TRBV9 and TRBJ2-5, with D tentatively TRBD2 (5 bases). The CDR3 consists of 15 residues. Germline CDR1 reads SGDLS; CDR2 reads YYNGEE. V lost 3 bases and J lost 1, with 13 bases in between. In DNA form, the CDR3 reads TGTGCCAGCAGCGCTTCCGGACTGCTCCAAGAGACCCAGTACTTC. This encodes CASSASGLLQETQYF.

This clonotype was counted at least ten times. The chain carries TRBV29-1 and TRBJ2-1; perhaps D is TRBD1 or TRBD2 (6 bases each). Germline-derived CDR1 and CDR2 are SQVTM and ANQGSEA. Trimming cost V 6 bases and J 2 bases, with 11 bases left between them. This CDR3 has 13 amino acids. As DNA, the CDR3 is TGCAGCGTGGAGGAGGGGGCCTACAATGAGCAGTTCTTC. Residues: CSVEEGAYNEQFF.

The chain's CDR3 is CASGIRELFF. As DNA, the CDR3 is TGTGCCAGCGGCATCAGGGAGCTGTTTTTT. This chain connects TRBV2 to TRBJ2-2; no reliable D call. Germline V gene sequence: CDR1 SNHLY, CDR2 FYNNEI. The CDR3 has 10 residues. Trimming took off 8 bases at V and 9 bases at J, with 7 bases between the two ends.

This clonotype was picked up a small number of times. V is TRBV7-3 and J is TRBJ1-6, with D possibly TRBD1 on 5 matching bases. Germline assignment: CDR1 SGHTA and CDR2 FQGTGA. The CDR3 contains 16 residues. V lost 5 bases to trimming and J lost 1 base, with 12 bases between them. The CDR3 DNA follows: TGTGCCAGCAGCCCCAGGGAGGGGTCCTATAATTCACCCCTCCACTTT. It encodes CASSPREGSYNSPLHF.

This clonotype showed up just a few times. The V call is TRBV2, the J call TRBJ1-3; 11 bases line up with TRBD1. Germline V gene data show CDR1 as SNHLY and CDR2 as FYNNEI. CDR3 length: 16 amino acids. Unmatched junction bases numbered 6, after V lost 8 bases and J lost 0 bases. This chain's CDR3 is CASGGQGASSGNTIYF. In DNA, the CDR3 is TGTGCCAGCGGAGGACAGGGGGCAAGCTCTGGAAACACCATATATTTT.

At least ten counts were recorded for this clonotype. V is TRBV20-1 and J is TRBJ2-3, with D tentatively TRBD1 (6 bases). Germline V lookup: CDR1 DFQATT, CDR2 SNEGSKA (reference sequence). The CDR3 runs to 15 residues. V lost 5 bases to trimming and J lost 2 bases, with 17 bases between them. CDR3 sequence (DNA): TGCAGTGCTGCAGGACAGAGAGTAAACACAGATACGCAGTATTTT. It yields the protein CSAAGQRVNTDTQYF.

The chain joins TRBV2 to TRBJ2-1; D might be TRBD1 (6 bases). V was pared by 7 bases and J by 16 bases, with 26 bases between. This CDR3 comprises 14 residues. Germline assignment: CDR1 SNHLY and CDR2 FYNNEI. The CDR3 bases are TGTGCCAGCAACGGACAGACGGGCACTGACCCTAGATTCTTC. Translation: CASNGQTGTDPRFF. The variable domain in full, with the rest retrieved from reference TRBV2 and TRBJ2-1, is EPEVTQTPSHQVTQMGQEVILRCVPISNHLYFYWYRQILGQKVEFLVSFYNNEISEKSEIFDDQFSVERPDGSNFTLKIRSTKLEDSAMYFCASNGQTGTDPRFFGPGTRLTVL.

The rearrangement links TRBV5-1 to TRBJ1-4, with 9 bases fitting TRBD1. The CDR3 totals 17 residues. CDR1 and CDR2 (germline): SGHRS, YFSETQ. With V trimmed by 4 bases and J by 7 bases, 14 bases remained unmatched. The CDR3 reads CASSPGQGGVGIEKLFF. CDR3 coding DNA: TGCGCCAGCAGCCCGGGACAGGGAGGGGTCGGTATTGAAAAACTGTTTTTT.

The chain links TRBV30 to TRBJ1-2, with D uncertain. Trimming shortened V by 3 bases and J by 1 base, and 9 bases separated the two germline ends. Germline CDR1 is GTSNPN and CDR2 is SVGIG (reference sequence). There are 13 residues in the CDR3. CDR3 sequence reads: CAWRLGVNYGYTF. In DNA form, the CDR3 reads TGTGCCTGGAGGCTTGGGGTTAACTATGGCTACACCTTC.

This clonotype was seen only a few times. As DNA, the CDR3 is TGTGCCAGCAGCCCGGAACCTAGACTAGCGGGAGGATATGAGCAGTTCTTC. Amino acid sequence: CASSPEPRLAGGYEQFF. J is TRBJ2-1 and V is TRBV3-1; 13 positions match TRBD2. The germline V gene has CDR1 LGHDT and CDR2 YNNKEL (reference sequence). Losses at the gene ends were 4 bases for V and 8 bases for J; bases not matched to a gene: 11. This CDR3 region has 17 residues.

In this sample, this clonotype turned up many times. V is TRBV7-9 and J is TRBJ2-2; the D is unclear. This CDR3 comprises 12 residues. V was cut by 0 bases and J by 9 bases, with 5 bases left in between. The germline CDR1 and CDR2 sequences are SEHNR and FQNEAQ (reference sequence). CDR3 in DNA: TGTGCCAGCAGCTTAGCGACGTGGGAGCTGTTTTTT. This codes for CASSLATWELFF.

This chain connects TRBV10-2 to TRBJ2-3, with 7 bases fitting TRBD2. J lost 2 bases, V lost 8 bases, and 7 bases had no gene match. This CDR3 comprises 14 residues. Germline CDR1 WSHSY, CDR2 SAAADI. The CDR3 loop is CASRNLAATDTQYF. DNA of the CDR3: TGCGCCAGCCGCAATCTAGCGGCCACAGATACGCAGTATTTT.

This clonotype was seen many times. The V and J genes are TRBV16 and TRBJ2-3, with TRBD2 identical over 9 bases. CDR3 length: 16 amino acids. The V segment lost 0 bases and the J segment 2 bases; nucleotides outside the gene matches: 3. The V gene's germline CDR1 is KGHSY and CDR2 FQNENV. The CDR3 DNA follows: TGTGCCAGCAGCCAATCTAGCGGGAGATACACAGATACGCAGTATTTT. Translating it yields CASSQSSGRYTDTQYF. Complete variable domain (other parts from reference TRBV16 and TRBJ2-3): GEEVAQTPKHLVRGEGQKAKLYCAPIKGHSYVFWYQQVLKNEFKFLISFQNENVFDETGMPKERFSAKCLPNSPCSLEIQATKLEDSAVYFCASSQSSGRYTDTQYFGPGTRLTVL.

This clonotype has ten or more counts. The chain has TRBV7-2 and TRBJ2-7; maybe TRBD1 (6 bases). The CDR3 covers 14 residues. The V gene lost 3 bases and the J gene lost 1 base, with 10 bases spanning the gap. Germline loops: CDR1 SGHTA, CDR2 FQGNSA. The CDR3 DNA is TGTGCCAGCAGCTTCGCGACAGGATCCTACGAGCAGTACTTC. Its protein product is CASSFATGSYEQYF.

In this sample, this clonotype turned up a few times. DNA of the CDR3: TGTGCCAGCAGCGTATCTAGCGGGGTTTTCAATGAGCAGTTCTTC. Protein: CASSVSSGVFNEQFF. The chain has TRBV9 and TRBJ2-1, with 9 bases matching TRBD2. This CDR3 region has 15 residues. V lost 1 base to trimming and J lost 6 bases; unmatched junction nucleotides: 5. The germline V gene encodes CDR1 SGDLS and CDR2 YYNGEE.

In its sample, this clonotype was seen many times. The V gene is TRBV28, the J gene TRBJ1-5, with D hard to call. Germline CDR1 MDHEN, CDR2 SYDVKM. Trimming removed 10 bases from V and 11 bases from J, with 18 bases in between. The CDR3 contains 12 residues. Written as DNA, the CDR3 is TGTGCCACAGAGTCCGACCATGGGGCCCAGCATTTT. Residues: CATESDHGAQHF.

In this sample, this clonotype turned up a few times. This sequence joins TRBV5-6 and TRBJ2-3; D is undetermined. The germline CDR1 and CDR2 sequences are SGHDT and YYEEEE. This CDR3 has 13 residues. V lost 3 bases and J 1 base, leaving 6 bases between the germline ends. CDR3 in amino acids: CASSYPGTDTQYF. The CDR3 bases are TGTGCCAGCAGCTACCCGGGCACAGATACGCAGTATTTT.

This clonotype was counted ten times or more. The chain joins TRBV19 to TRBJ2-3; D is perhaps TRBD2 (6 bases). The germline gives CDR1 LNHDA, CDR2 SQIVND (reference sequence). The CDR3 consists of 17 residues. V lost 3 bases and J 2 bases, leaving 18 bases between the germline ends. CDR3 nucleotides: TGTGCCAGTAGTATCTCCGGGAGTTGGGCGAACACAGATACGCAGTATTTT. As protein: CASSISGSWANTDTQYF.